This is a list of T cell receptor beta chains from one sample in a study of shared clonotypes between healthy human individuals. Here immunoSEQ multiplex PCR was the method, and the copy in TCRdb shows in-frame clones only, minus some. This sample has roughly 650,000 clones; almost 97% occur once, and the top ten carry 0.045% to 0.07%. The sequenced sample consisted of naive CD4+ T cells sorted from blood. The receptors stem from a woman in her twenties or thirties in good health. Each CDR3 is given with its conserved first and last residue. The order of the fields is clone size, J gene, D gene, V gene, CDR3 DNA, CDR3 protein. A D gene is named only where the DNA matches it firmly. Clone sizes are given selectively: once, few, many, or a class where the clone is expanded.

abundance: -; j_gene: TRBJ2-1; d_gene: -; v_gene: TRBV4-1; CDR3nt: TGCGCCAGCAGCCCTACAGCGGGTGAGCAGTTCTTC; CDR3aa: CASSPTAGEQFF
abundance: -; j_gene: TRBJ2-3; d_gene: -; v_gene: TRBV27; CDR3nt: TGTGCCAGCAGTGAGACCGGACTCTTCCCAGATACGCAGTATTTT; CDR3aa: CASSETGLFPDTQYF
abundance: -; j_gene: TRBJ2-1; d_gene: -; v_gene: TRBV2; CDR3nt: TGTGCCAGCAGGACAGGAGGGGCATCCAGCTCCTACAATGAGCAGTTCTTC; CDR3aa: CASRTGGASSSYNEQFF
abundance: -; j_gene: TRBJ1-2; d_gene: TRBD1; v_gene: TRBV6-6; CDR3nt: TGTGCCAGCAGTTTGGGGGGACAGAACTATGGCTACACCTTC; CDR3aa: CASSLGGQNYGYTF
abundance: -; j_gene: TRBJ2-7; d_gene: -; v_gene: TRBV28; CDR3nt: TGTGCCAGCAGTTCATCCCTTTACGAGCAGTACTTC; CDR3aa: CASSSSLYEQYF
abundance: -; j_gene: TRBJ1-4; d_gene: -; v_gene: TRBV6-5; CDR3nt: TGTGCCAGCAGTTACAGGAGGGGACTAAATGAAAAACTGTTTTTT; CDR3aa: CASSYRRGLNEKLFF
abundance: -; j_gene: TRBJ2-3; d_gene: TRBD1; v_gene: TRBV7-6; CDR3nt: TGTGCCAGCAGCCCCAACAGGGGGCGCATCTATAATACGCAGTATTTT; CDR3aa: CASSPNRGRIYNTQYF
abundance: few; j_gene: TRBJ1-2; d_gene: TRBD1; v_gene: TRBV25-1; CDR3nt: TGTGCCAGCAGTGGACAGGGGGCTGGCTACACCTTC; CDR3aa: CASSGQGAGYTF
abundance: -; j_gene: TRBJ2-7; d_gene: TRBD2; v_gene: TRBV10-3; CDR3nt: TGTGCCATCAGTGAGGGGCTAGCGGGAGCCAACTACGAGCAGTACTTC; CDR3aa: CAISEGLAGANYEQYF
abundance: -; j_gene: TRBJ2-1; d_gene: TRBD1; v_gene: TRBV11-3; CDR3nt: TGTGCCAGCAGCTCCCGGGGGACAGGGGATGCCCAATCCTCCTACAATGAGCAGTTCTTC; CDR3aa: CASSSRGTGDAQSSYNEQFF
abundance: -; j_gene: TRBJ2-1; d_gene: TRBD2; v_gene: TRBV7-3; CDR3nt: TGTGCCAGCAGCTTAACCAGCGGGGGAGGCATTGAGCAGTTCTTC; CDR3aa: CASSLTSGGGIEQFF
abundance: -; j_gene: TRBJ1-3; d_gene: -; v_gene: TRBV6-1; CDR3nt: TGTGCCAGCAGTGAACAATCGGCAGGGAGGCCTGGAAACACCATATATTTT; CDR3aa: CASSEQSAGRPGNTIYF
abundance: -; j_gene: TRBJ2-7; d_gene: -; v_gene: TRBV30; CDR3nt: TGTGCCTGGAATTTTGGCCCCTACGAGCAGTACTTC; CDR3aa: CAWNFGPYEQYF
abundance: -; j_gene: TRBJ2-2; d_gene: TRBD2; v_gene: TRBV5-4; CDR3nt: TGTGCCAGCAGCAGGCCGGGACTAGCGGGAGAGGGGACCACCGGGGAGCTGTTTTTT; CDR3aa: CASSRPGLAGEGTTGELFF
abundance: -; j_gene: TRBJ1-2; d_gene: -; v_gene: TRBV27; CDR3nt: TGTGCCAGCAGAAAATCCGGGGACTATGGCTACACCTTC; CDR3aa: CASRKSGDYGYTF
abundance: -; j_gene: TRBJ2-7; d_gene: TRBD1; v_gene: TRBV2; CDR3nt: TGTGCCAGCAGTAAAACAGGGGCCGGGGAGCAGTACTTC; CDR3aa: CASSKTGAGEQYF
abundance: -; j_gene: TRBJ2-1; d_gene: TRBD2; v_gene: TRBV4-1; CDR3nt: TGCGCCAGCAGCCAGATAAGCGGGAGGGCCTACAATGAGCAGTTCTTC; CDR3aa: CASSQISGRAYNEQFF
abundance: -; j_gene: TRBJ1-3; d_gene: -; v_gene: TRBV19; CDR3nt: TGTGCCAGTATTCCATCCGGGACCATTGGAAACACCATATATTTT; CDR3aa: CASIPSGTIGNTIYF
abundance: -; j_gene: TRBJ1-1; d_gene: -; v_gene: TRBV28; CDR3nt: TGTGCCAGCAGAAGGAAGGGGTACACTGAAGCTTTCTTT; CDR3aa: CASRRKGYTEAFF
abundance: -; j_gene: TRBJ2-7; d_gene: -; v_gene: TRBV7-2; CDR3nt: TGTGCCAGCAGCCCCCGGGACTCTTCCTCCGAGCAGTACTTC; CDR3aa: CASSPRDSSSEQYF
abundance: -; j_gene: TRBJ2-5; d_gene: TRBD2; v_gene: TRBV10-3; CDR3nt: TGTGCCATCAGTCCAGCGGGAGTTGTGGAGACCCAGTACTTC; CDR3aa: CAISPAGVVETQYF
abundance: -; j_gene: TRBJ2-5; d_gene: TRBD1; v_gene: TRBV18; CDR3nt: TGTGCCAGCTCAATAGGACAGGGTAGAATCGAGACCCAGTACTTC; CDR3aa: CASSIGQGRIETQYF
abundance: -; j_gene: TRBJ2-2; d_gene: -; v_gene: TRBV27; CDR3nt: TGTGCCAGCAGTCTACACACCGGGGAGCTGTTTTTT; CDR3aa: CASSLHTGELFF
abundance: -; j_gene: TRBJ2-1; d_gene: TRBD1; v_gene: TRBV11-2; CDR3nt: TGTGCCAGCAGCCAAAGACAGGGAAATGAGCAGTTCTTC; CDR3aa: CASSQRQGNEQFF
abundance: -; j_gene: TRBJ2-2; d_gene: -; v_gene: TRBV28; CDR3nt: TGTGCCAGCAGCAGCGGCCAATCCACCGGGGAGCTGTTTTTT; CDR3aa: CASSSGQSTGELFF
abundance: -; j_gene: TRBJ2-7; d_gene: -; v_gene: TRBV10-1; CDR3nt: TGCGCCAGCAGCCGGACCAGGCGGGACGAGCAGTACTTC; CDR3aa: CASSRTRRDEQYF
abundance: -; j_gene: TRBJ2-7; d_gene: -; v_gene: TRBV28; CDR3nt: TGTGCCAGCAGTCGTACAGGGATTGTCTACGAGCAGTACTTC; CDR3aa: CASSRTGIVYEQYF
abundance: -; j_gene: TRBJ2-7; d_gene: TRBD2; v_gene: TRBV18; CDR3nt: TGTGCCAGCTCACCAGGCCCTAGCGGGAGGGCACCCTACGAGCAGTACTTC; CDR3aa: CASSPGPSGRAPYEQYF
abundance: -; j_gene: TRBJ2-1; d_gene: TRBD2; v_gene: TRBV5-4; CDR3nt: TGTGCCAGCAGCTTGACCCTAGCGGCTTCCTACAATGAGCAGTTCTTC; CDR3aa: CASSLTLAASYNEQFF
abundance: -; j_gene: TRBJ1-5; d_gene: TRBD1; v_gene: TRBV6-5; CDR3nt: TGTGCCAGCAGTAAAGGACAGGGAAGTCAGCCCCAGCATTTT; CDR3aa: CASSKGQGSQPQHF
abundance: -; j_gene: TRBJ1-1; d_gene: -; v_gene: TRBV9; CDR3nt: TGTGCCAGCAGCCCCGGACAGACTAACACTGAAGCTTTCTTT; CDR3aa: CASSPGQTNTEAFF
abundance: once; j_gene: TRBJ2-7; d_gene: -; v_gene: TRBV11-2; CDR3nt: TGTGCCAGCAGCTCAGGCTCCTCCTACGAGCAGTACTTC; CDR3aa: CASSSGSSYEQYF
abundance: -; j_gene: TRBJ2-7; d_gene: TRBD2; v_gene: TRBV6-1; CDR3nt: TGTGCCAGCAGAGGAGGCGGGAGGAGCTCCTACGAGCAGTACTTC; CDR3aa: CASRGGGRSSYEQYF
abundance: -; j_gene: TRBJ1-1; d_gene: -; v_gene: TRBV10-2; CDR3nt: TGCGCCAGCAGTGACGGACAGTGGTTAAACACTGAAGCTTTCTTT; CDR3aa: CASSDGQWLNTEAFF
abundance: -; j_gene: TRBJ2-3; d_gene: -; v_gene: TRBV7-2; CDR3nt: TGTGCCAGCAGCTTAGCGCTAAGGTGGCGGGGTAGCACAGATACGCAGTATTTT; CDR3aa: CASSLALRWRGSTDTQYF
abundance: -; j_gene: TRBJ2-1; d_gene: TRBD1; v_gene: TRBV6-1; CDR3nt: TGTGCCAGCACTATGACAGGGGGTCGGTTCTACGAGCAGTTCTTC; CDR3aa: CASTMTGGRFYEQFF
abundance: -; j_gene: TRBJ2-5; d_gene: TRBD1; v_gene: TRBV10-1; CDR3nt: TGCGCCAGCAGTGAGTCGGGACAGGGGACATTGTACCAAGAGACCCAGTACTTC; CDR3aa: CASSESGQGTLYQETQYF
abundance: -; j_gene: TRBJ1-1; d_gene: -; v_gene: TRBV20-1; CDR3nt: TGCAGTGCTCTTGAGAACACTGAAGCTTTCTTT; CDR3aa: CSALENTEAFF
abundance: -; j_gene: TRBJ1-3; d_gene: TRBD1; v_gene: TRBV6-1; CDR3nt: TGTGCCAGCAGTGCCGGGACAGCCTCCCTATTCTCTGGAAACACCATATATTTT; CDR3aa: CASSAGTASLFSGNTIYF
abundance: -; j_gene: TRBJ2-7; d_gene: -; v_gene: TRBV6-5; CDR3nt: TGTGCCAGCAGTCGGGACGGGTCCTACGAGCAGTACTTC; CDR3aa: CASSRDGSYEQYF
abundance: -; j_gene: TRBJ1-1; d_gene: -; v_gene: TRBV10-1; CDR3nt: TGCGCCAGCAAGTTACAGGAGAACACTGAAGCTTTCTTT; CDR3aa: CASKLQENTEAFF
abundance: -; j_gene: TRBJ2-7; d_gene: -; v_gene: TRBV6-9; CDR3nt: TGTGCCAGCAGTTCTGGGGACCTTTACGAGCAGTACTTC; CDR3aa: CASSSGDLYEQYF
abundance: -; j_gene: TRBJ1-5; d_gene: -; v_gene: TRBV6-1; CDR3nt: TGTGCCAGCACCTTGACGGAGGTAAATCCGCCCCAGCATTTT; CDR3aa: CASTLTEVNPPQHF
abundance: -; j_gene: TRBJ1-2; d_gene: -; v_gene: TRBV20-1; CDR3nt: TGCAGTGCTAGGTGGCTCGGTGGCTACACCTTC; CDR3aa: CSARWLGGYTF
abundance: -; j_gene: TRBJ1-1; d_gene: -; v_gene: TRBV2; CDR3nt: TGTGCCAGCAGGAGGGGGAACACTGAAGCTTTCTTT; CDR3aa: CASRRGNTEAFF